A single sample is the source of the 7 T cell receptor beta chains below, sequenced in a study of cytomegalovirus exposure and HLA in healthy donors. PCR primers comprised 60 Vbeta and 13 Jbeta primers. The assay was immunoSEQ multiplex PCR, and TCRdb's table has in-frame clones only and misses some. Among about 110,000 clones, around four fifths were seen once, and the ten largest hold over 7.5%. Input material: PBMCs. The source of these receptors is a woman between 40 and 55 years old in good health and CMV-seropositive.

The CDR3 region has the DNA TGTGCCAGCAGCCAAGATGTCGGCGAAAGGGGCTGGGGCACTGAAGCTTTCTTT. It encodes CASSQDVGERGWGTEAFF. V is TRBV4-2 and J is TRBJ1-1, with D possibly being TRBD1 (5 bases). Trimming removed 0 bases at V and 4 bases at J, with 21 bases between. This CDR3 comprises 18 residues. In germline, CDR1 is LGHNA, CDR2 YNFKEQ.

V usage is TRBV29-1 and J usage is TRBJ2-3, with 7 bases matching TRBD2. The CDR3 contains 13 residues. Germline values: CDR1 SQVTM, CDR2 ANQGSEA. The J segment lost 2 bases and the V segment lost 3 bases, leaving 2 bases of the junction unmatched. This CDR3 is CSVDRDYTDTQYF. The CDR3 DNA sequence: TGCAGCGTTGATCGGGACTACACAGATACGCAGTATTTT.

CDR3 nucleotide sequence: TGTGCCAGCAGCGACCCCGACAGACTCAATGAGCAGTTCTTC. Encoded protein: CASSDPDRLNEQFF. The chain couples TRBV2 to TRBJ2-1; maybe TRBD1 (5 bases). CDR3 length: 14 amino acids. Per germline, CDR1 SNHLY and CDR2 FYNNEI. V was pared by 6 bases and J by 6 bases, with 15 bases between.

A word on this clone: The germline gene is not matched at one end of the junction; a read error may be the cause. The chain joins TRBV7-9 to TRBJ1-4, with TRBD1 matching over 7 bases. This CDR3 contains 16 residues. Per the germline V gene, CDR1 is SEHNR and CDR2 is FQNEAQ (reference sequence). The CDR3 bases are TGTTCCAGCAGCCCACCACAGGGGAGAGCTAATGAAAAACTGTTTTTT. Residues: CSSSPPQGRANEKLFF.

V usage is TRBV6-7 and J usage is TRBJ2-5; tentative D call: TRBD1 (6 bases). TRBV6-7 is an open reading frame whose function is uncertain. V was shortened by 2 bases and J by 5 bases, with 15 bases between the two germline ends. The CDR3 runs to 15 residues. The CDR3 region has the DNA TGTGCCAGCAGTTACCCCATGGGGCAGGGGGAGACCCAGTACTTC. As protein: CASSYPMGQGETQYF.

V usage is TRBV28 and J usage is TRBJ2-4, with TRBD1 as a possible D gene (6 bases). The CDR3 covers 13 residues. Trimming removed 6 bases at V and 6 bases at J, with 12 bases between. Germline V CDR1 and CDR2: MDHEN, SYDVKM. DNA of the CDR3: TGTGCCAGCAGGACCATGGACAGAAACATTCAGTACTTC. Translated: CASRTMDRNIQYF.

The chain is built from TRBV9 and TRBJ2-3; 10 bases align to TRBD2. V shed 4 bases, J shed 2 bases, and the junction held 7 bases outside the gene matches. Per germline, CDR1 SGDLS and CDR2 YYNGEE. This CDR3 is built from 16 residues. CDR3 DNA: TGTGCCAGCAGCTACGGGCTAGCGGGAGTCACAGATACGCAGTATTTT. This sequence encodes CASSYGLAGVTDTQYF.